This T cell receptor beta chain was profiled in a study of PD-1 blockade in classical Hodgkin lymphoma. The method was immunoSEQ multiplex PCR; TCRdb's version includes in-frame clones alone and lacks a portion of them. The sample comprises approximately 28,000 clones, over 75% of which are singletons, and 0.45% to 0.7% rests with the top ten. As for time point: cycle 4 day 1 (C4D1), after 5 to 7 weeks of nivolumab. Each patient relapsed following autologous stem cell transplantation, and prior brentuximab vedotin exposure differed. CD4+ T cells were purified from thawed PBMCs by magnetic negative selection. The germline V gene has CDR1 LNHDA and CDR2 SQIVND (reference sequence). The CDR3 is 14 amino acids. V shed 7 bases and J 2 bases; nucleotides not matched to a gene: 7.

This receptor was taken from a human donor with classical Hodgkin lymphoma. The chain recombines TRBV19 with TRBJ1-2; the match to TRBD1 covers 7 bases. Material: CD4+ T cells from blood, obtained before the fourth cycle of nivolumab. The CDR3 DNA reads TGTGCCAGTACCACAGGGGAGGGGAACTATGGCTACACCTTC. Amino acids: CASTTGEGNYGYTF.